This T cell receptor beta chain emerged from a study of beta chain features in type 1 diabetes. About the research overall: What patients shared with healthy donors was a similar profile of age, gender and cell yields.

In germline, CDR1 is MNHNS, CDR2 SASEGT. The V segment lost 6 bases and the J segment 6 bases; nucleotides outside the gene matches: 7. The CDR3 totals 14 residues. The authors reverse transcribed all of the isolated RNA, so sequencing captured expressed TCRB transcripts. Roughly 3.5 million reads per sample were averaged for naive, central memory and regulatory samples. Assay used: immunoSEQ multiplex PCR; TCRdb lists only in-frame clones, some missing. The table includes 300,000 to 400,000 clones, approximately 9.9% detected once. The origin of this receptor is a woman aged 25 to 45 in good health. J is TRBJ1-5 and V is TRBV6-1, with TRBD1 identical over 8 bases. The specimen sequenced was naive CD4+ T cells from blood. This CDR3 reads CASSDRGLVQPQHF. In DNA form, the CDR3 reads TGTGCCAGCAGCGACAGGGGTTTGGTTCAGCCCCAGCATTTT.